This TCR beta chain was profiled in a study of graft-versus-host responses after intestinal transplantation. The study's findings and limits: GvH clones detected in recipient marrow included some appearing first in ileum or blood.

As regards this clone: As yet, its antigen is unknown.

This CDR3 spans 14 amino acids. V lost 7 bases to trimming and J lost 5 bases, with 17 bases between them. Germline V gene sequence: CDR1 MGHDK, CDR2 SYGVNS. The repertoire was sequenced with immunoSEQ multiplex PCR; TCRdb's copy has only in-frame clones and lacks some. The table records 60,000 to 90,000 clones, 90% of them present only once. This TCR derives from a human donor who received an intestinal transplant. This sample comprised unstimulated CD8+ T cells sorted from spleen or lymph node cells, obtained before intestinal transplant. The chain recombines TRBV25-1 with TRBJ1-2, with D maybe TRBD1 (5 bases). The CDR3 sequence is CASTQDYGTYGYTF. The DNA for the CDR3 is TGTGCCAGCACCCAGGACTACGGGACGTATGGCTACACCTTC.